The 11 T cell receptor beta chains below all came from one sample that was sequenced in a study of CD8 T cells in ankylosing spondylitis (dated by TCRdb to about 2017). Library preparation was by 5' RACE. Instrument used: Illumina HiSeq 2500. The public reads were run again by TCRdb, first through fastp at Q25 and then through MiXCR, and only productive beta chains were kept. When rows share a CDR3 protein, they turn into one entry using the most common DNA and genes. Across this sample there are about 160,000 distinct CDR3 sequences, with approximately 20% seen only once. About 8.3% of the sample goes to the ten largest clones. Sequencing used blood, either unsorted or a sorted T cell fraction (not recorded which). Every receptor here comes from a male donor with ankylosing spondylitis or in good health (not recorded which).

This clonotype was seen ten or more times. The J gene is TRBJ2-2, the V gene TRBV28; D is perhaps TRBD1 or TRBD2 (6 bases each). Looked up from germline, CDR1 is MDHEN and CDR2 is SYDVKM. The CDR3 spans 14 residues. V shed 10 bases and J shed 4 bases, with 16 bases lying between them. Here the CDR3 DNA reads TGTGCCACCCTCAGGGGAGGCGGCACCGGGGAGCTGTTTTTT. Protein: CATLRGGGTGELFF.

The CDR3 DNA sequence: TGTGCCATCAGTGAGAGAAGGACTGAAGCTTTCTTT. This codes for CAISERRTEAFF. The gene calls are TRBV10-3 and TRBJ1-1, with D hard to call. Trimming removed 2 bases at V and 5 bases at J, with 6 bases between. This CDR3 comprises 12 residues. Germline V gene sequence: CDR1 ENHRY, CDR2 SYGVKD.

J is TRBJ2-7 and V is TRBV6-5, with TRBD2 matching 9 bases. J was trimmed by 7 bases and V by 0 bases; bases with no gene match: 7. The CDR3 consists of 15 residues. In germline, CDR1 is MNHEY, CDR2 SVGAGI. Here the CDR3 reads CASSYSASGMGEQYF. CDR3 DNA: TGTGCCAGCAGTTACTCGGCTAGCGGGATGGGTGAGCAGTACTTC.

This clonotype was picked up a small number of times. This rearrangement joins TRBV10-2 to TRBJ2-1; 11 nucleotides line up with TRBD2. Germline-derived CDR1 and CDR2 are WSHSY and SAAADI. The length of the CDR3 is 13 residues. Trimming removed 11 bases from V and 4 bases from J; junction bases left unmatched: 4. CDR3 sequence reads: CAVGTSGYNEQFF. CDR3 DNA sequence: TGCGCCGTGGGGACTAGCGGATACAATGAGCAGTTCTTC.

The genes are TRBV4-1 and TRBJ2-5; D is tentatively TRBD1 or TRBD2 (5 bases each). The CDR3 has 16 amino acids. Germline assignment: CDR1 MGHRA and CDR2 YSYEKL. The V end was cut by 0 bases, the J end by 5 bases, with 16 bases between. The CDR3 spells CASSQDWGPTGETQYF. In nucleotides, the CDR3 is TGCGCCAGCAGCCAAGATTGGGGACCAACTGGGGAGACCCAGTACTTC.

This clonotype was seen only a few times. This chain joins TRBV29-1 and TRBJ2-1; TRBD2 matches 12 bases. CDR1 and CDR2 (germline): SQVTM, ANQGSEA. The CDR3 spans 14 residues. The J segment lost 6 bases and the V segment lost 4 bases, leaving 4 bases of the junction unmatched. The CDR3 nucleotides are TGCAGCGTTGTGGCTAGCGGGAGGGGCAATGAGCAGTTCTTC. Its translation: CSVVASGRGNEQFF.

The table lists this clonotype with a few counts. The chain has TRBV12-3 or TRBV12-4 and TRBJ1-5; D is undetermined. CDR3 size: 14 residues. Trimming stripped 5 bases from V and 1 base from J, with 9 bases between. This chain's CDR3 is CASSLRGSNQPQHF. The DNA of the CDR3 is TGTGCCAGCAGTCTCCGTGGGAGCAATCAGCCCCAGCATTTT.

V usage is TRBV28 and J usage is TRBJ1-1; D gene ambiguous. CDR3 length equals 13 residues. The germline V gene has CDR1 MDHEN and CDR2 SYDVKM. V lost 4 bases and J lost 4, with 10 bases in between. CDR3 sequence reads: CASSSGLVTEAFF. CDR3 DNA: TGTGCCAGCAGTTCAGGTCTCGTCACTGAAGCTTTCTTT.

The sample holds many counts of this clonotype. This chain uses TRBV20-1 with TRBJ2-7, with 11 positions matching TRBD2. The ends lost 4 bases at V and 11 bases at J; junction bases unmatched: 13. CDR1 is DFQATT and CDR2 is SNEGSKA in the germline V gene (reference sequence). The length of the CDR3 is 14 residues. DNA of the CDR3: TGCAGTGCTACCGGGACTAGCGGCACCTTCGCGGAGTACTTC. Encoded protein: CSATGTSGTFAEYF.

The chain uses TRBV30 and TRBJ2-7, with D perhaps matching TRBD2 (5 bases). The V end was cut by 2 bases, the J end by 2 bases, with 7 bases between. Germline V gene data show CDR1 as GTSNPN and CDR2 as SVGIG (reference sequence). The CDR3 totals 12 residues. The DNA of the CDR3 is TGTGCCTGGAGTCGGGGTCCCTACGAGCAGTACTTC. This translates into CAWSRGPYEQYF.

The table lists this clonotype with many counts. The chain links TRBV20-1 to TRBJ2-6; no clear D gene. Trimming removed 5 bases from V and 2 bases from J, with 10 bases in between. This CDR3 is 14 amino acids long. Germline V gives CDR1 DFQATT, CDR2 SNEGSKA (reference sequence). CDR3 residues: CSALDSTGANVLTF. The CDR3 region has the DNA TGCAGTGCTCTTGACTCCACTGGGGCCAACGTCCTGACTTTC.